A selection of T cell receptor beta chains follows, all from one sample in a study of T cells after yellow fever vaccination. TCRdb redid the calling of the 5' RACE reads with MiXCR, one entry per CDR3 protein. This sample has about 340,000 distinct CDR3 sequences, with roughly 4.3% found just once. The material was PBMCs, obtained 5 days after the yellow fever booster vaccination. The receptors here all came from a young man who received the YFV17D yellow fever vaccine. CDR3s include the opening cysteine and the closing phenylalanine or tryptophan.

v_gene	j_gene	CDR3aa
TRBV5-1	TRBJ2-2	CASSPPGQGLTGELFF
TRBV4-2	TRBJ1-5	CASSPRGTGYNQPQHF
TRBV10-3	TRBJ2-3	CAISEYATDTQYF
TRBV4-1	TRBJ2-3	CASSPLELSLKAGLTDTQYF
TRBV5-1	TRBJ2-7	CASFVSGSDEQYF
TRBV20-1	TRBJ2-1	CSATQVRGGPGYNEQFF
TRBV4-2	TRBJ1-4	CASSQTDRVDEKLFF
TRBV29-1	TRBJ1-1	CSVTDGLNTEAFF
TRBV7-9	TRBJ2-7	CASSDTTGEQYF
TRBV7-2	TRBJ1-5	CASSLVEGNQPQHF
TRBV5-1	TRBJ2-1	CASSYGDRTNEQFF
TRBV27	TRBJ2-2	CASGPTGTPTGELFF
TRBV6-2/TRBV6-3	TRBJ2-7	CASSRLRGRINYEQYF
TRBV30	TRBJ1-2	CAWSVNGQGLGYTF
TRBV6-5	TRBJ1-3	CASSRQGRNTIYF
TRBV13	TRBJ1-6	CASSGWGRSYNSPLHF
TRBV7-9	TRBJ1-1	CASSSRRNTEAFF
TRBV5-1	TRBJ2-5	CASSLSSSGVQETQYF
TRBV7-6	TRBJ2-7	CASSRLPGQASYEQYF
TRBV12-3/TRBV12-4	TRBJ1-2	CASSRGQGFYGYTF